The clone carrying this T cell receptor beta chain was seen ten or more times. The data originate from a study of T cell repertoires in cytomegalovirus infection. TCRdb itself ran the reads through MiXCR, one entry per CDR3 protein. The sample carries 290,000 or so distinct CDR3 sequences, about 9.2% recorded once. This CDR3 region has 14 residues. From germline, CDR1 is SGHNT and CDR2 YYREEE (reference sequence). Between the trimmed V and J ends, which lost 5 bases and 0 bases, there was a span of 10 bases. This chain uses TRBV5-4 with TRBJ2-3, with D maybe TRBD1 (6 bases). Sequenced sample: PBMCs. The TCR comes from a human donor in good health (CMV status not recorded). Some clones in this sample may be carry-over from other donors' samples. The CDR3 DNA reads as TGTGCCAGCAGTTTCGGACAGAGCACAGATACGCAGTATTTT. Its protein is CASSFGQSTDTQYF.